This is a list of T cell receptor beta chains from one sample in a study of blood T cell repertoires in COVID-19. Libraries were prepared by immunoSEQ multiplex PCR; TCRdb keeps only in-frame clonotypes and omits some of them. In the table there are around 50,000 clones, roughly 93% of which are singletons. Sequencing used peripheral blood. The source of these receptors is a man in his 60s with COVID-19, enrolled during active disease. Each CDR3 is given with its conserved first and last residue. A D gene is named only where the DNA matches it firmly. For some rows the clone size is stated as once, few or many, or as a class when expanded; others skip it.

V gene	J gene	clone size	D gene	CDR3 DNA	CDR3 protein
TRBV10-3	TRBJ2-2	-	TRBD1	TGTGCCATCACAGGGGGCGCCTACACCGGGGAGCTGTTTTTT	CAITGGAYTGELFF
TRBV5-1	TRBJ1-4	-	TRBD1	TGCGCCAGCAGCTCAGGGACAGGGGGCCGTGAAAAACTGTTTTTT	CASSSGTGGREKLFF
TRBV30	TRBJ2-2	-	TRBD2	TGTGCCTGGAGTGTACTCGGGGGGAGCGGGGAGCTGTTTTTT	CAWSVLGGSGELFF
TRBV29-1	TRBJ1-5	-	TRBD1	TGCAGCGTTGAAGATCGGGGACAGTCTAATCAGCCCCAGCATTTT	CSVEDRGQSNQPQHF
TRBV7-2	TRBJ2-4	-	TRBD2	TGTGCCAGCAGCCTAGGGACTAGCGGGAGAACAAACATTCAGTACTTC	CASSLGTSGRTNIQYF
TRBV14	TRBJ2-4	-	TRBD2	TGTGCCAGCAGCCAAAGGACTAGCGGGGGCAAAAACATTCAGTACTTC	CASSQRTSGGKNIQYF
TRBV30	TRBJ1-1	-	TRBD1	TGTGCCTCTCGACAGGGGCCGGGCACTGAAGCTTTCTTT	CASRQGPGTEAFF
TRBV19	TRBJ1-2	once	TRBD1	TGTGCCAGTAGTATGGCCTATGGAGGACAGGGCTATGGCTACACCTTC	CASSMAYGGQGYGYTF
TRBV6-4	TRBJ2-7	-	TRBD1	TGTGCCAGCAGTGACGGGGACAGGGGTGACGAGCAGTACTTC	CASSDGDRGDEQYF
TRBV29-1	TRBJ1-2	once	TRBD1	TGCAGCGTTCTCCGTGGGACAGGGGGCACTAACTATGGCTACACCTTC	CSVLRGTGGTNYGYTF
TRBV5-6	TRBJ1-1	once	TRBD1	TGTGCCAGCAGCTTGAGGGCAAACAGGGGGCTGGTGACTGAAGCTTTCTTT	CASSLRANRGLVTEAFF
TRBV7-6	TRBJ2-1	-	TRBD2	TGTGCCAGCAGCCCGAGGACTAGCAGCAATGAGCAGTTCTTC	CASSPRTSSNEQFF
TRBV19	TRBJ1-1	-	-	TGTGCCAGTAGTATAGCGGAACCCCGAGGGGAAGCTTTCTTT	CASSIAEPRGEAFF
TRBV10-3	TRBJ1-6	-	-	TGTGCCATCAGTGAGGAAGGAATTGCGGGCAGCTCCTATAATTCACCCCTCCACTTT	CAISEEGIAGSSYNSPLHF
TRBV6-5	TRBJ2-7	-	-	TGTGCCAGCAGTTCTAATGCGGGACGGGCCTACGAGCAGTACTTC	CASSSNAGRAYEQYF
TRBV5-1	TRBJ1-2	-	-	TGCGCCAGCAGCTTGGTCCAAAGCCATGGCTACACCTTC	CASSLVQSHGYTF
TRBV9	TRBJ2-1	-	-	TGTGCCAGCAGCGTTCGCAATGAGCAGTTCTTC	CASSVRNEQFF
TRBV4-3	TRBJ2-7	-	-	TGCGCCAGCAGCCAAGATTGGAGTTCAGCCTACGAGCAGTACTTC	CASSQDWSSAYEQYF
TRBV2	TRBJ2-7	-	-	TGTGCCAGCAGTGAGTTGACAGTTTCCTACGAGCAGTACTTC	CASSELTVSYEQYF
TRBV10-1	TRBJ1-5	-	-	TGCGCCAGCAGTGAAAGGAGGGACCAGCCCCAGCATTTT	CASSERRDQPQHF
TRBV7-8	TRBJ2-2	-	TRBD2	TGTGCCAGCAGCTTAGCGCGGCGGCTAGCGGGCACCGGGGAGCTGTTTTTT	CASSLARRLAGTGELFF
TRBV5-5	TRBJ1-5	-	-	TGTGCCAGCAGCGTGACAGGATTAAATCAGCCCCAGCATTTT	CASSVTGLNQPQHF
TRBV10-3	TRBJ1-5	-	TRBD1	TGTGCCATCAGTGAGGGTAGCGGGACAGTCAATCAGCCCCAGCATTTT	CAISEGSGTVNQPQHF
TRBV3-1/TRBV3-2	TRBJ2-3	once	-	TGTGCCAGCAGCCCAGGCGGGGCCTTGACTAGCACAGATACGCAGTATTTT	CASSPGGALTSTDTQYF
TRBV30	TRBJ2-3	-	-	TGTGCCTGGAGTGTAGCCAGGTCTACAGATACGCAGTATTTT	CAWSVARSTDTQYF
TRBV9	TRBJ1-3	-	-	TGTGCCAGCAGCGTTCTCGACAGCTCTGGAAACACCATATATTTT	CASSVLDSSGNTIYF
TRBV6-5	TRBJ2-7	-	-	TGTGCCAGCAGTTACGGAAGGGGTCCCAACGAGCAGTACTTC	CASSYGRGPNEQYF